Each of the 17 T cell receptor beta chains below was sequenced from the same sample in a study of T cells in Graves' hyperthyroidism and ophthalmopathy (dated 2019 in TCRdb). Libraries were constructed by multiplex PCR. Sequenced on an Illumina HiSeq 2000. The TCR beta CDR3 regions were amplified from the RNA transcripts. For the first round of RT-PCR on the TCR CDR3, the HTBI primer set was used together with the Qiagen OneStep RT-PCR kit. TCRdb trimmed public reads at Q25 via fastp, called clones via MiXCR and kept in-frame beta chains. Identical CDR3 proteins give one entry, which carries the most common genes and DNA. The sample includes under 650,000 distinct CDR3 sequences, with about a sixth observed a single time. 3% to 4.5% of the sample belongs to the ten largest clones. Sequenced: blood. These receptor sequences come from a woman in her twenties or thirties with Graves' hyperthyroidism.

This clonotype was counted at least ten times. The rearrangement uses TRBV19 and TRBJ2-1; 10 positions agree with TRBD1. The CDR3 totals 16 residues. V lost 1 base, J lost 4 bases, and 4 bases stayed unmatched. CDR1 LNHDA and CDR2 SQIVND come from the germline V gene (reference sequence). The CDR3 bases are TGTGCCAGTAGTATAGCCCGGGACAGGGGATACAATGAGCAGTTCTTC. This codes for CASSIARDRGYNEQFF.

The sample holds many counts of this clonotype. The rearrangement uses TRBV20-1 and TRBJ2-5; no clear D. V was pared by 6 bases and J by 3 bases, with 14 bases between. Germline values: CDR1 DFQATT, CDR2 SNEGSKA (reference sequence). CDR3 length equals 13 residues. In nucleotides, the CDR3 is TGCAGTGCAAACCCAGTCGGTGAAGAGACCCAGTACTTC. Its protein product is CSANPVGEETQYF.

This clonotype was detected many times. V gene TRBV27 combines with J gene TRBJ2-7; D is perhaps TRBD1 or TRBD2 (6 bases each). The CDR3 loop spans 12 amino acids. In germline, CDR1 is MNHEY, CDR2 SMNVEV (reference sequence). The V end was cut by 9 bases, the J end by 2 bases, with 11 bases between. CDR3 amino acids: CASRGVAYEQYF. In nucleotides, the CDR3 is TGTGCCAGTAGGGGGGTCGCCTACGAGCAGTACTTC.

This clonotype was detected many times. The chain employs TRBV18 and TRBJ2-1, with D tentatively TRBD2 (5 bases). Trimming stripped 10 bases from V and 10 bases from J, with 20 bases between. Germline V gene lookup returns CDR1 KGHSH and CDR2 LQKENI. The length of the CDR3 is 13 residues. The chain's CDR3 is CATSPGILREQFF. The CDR3 bases are TGTGCCACCTCCCCGGGGATTTTGCGGGAGCAGTTCTTC.

This chain joins TRBV12-3 or TRBV12-4 and TRBJ1-3; tentative D call: TRBD1 (5 bases). The germline V and J ends were trimmed by 7 bases and 0 bases, with 13 bases remaining between them. CDR3 length: 15 residues. CDR3 residues: CASKGTSSSGNTIYF. For the CDR3, the DNA is TGTGCCAGCAAAGGGACTTCAAGCTCTGGAAACACCATATATTTT.

This clonotype was counted many times. The chain combines TRBV3-1 with TRBJ2-5; D is possibly TRBD1 or TRBD2 (5 bases each). The V end lost 3 bases, the J end lost 1 base, and 12 bases lay between the germline ends. This CDR3 contains 15 residues. The germline CDR1 and CDR2 sequences are LGHDT and YNNKEL (reference sequence). The CDR3 nucleotides are TGTGCCAGCAGCCAGGGGACGGCGACCCAAGAGACCCAGTACTTC. As protein: CASSQGTATQETQYF.

The J gene is TRBJ2-4, the V gene TRBV3-1; the match to TRBD1 covers 7 bases. CDR1 and CDR2 from the germline V gene are LGHDT and YNNKEL (reference sequence). There are 14 residues in the CDR3. The trim removed 5 bases at V and 6 bases at J, leaving 7 bases unmatched. CDR3 loop: CASSTGQDLNIQYF. CDR3 nucleotide sequence: TGTGCCAGCAGCACCGGACAGGACCTAAACATTCAGTACTTC.

This clonotype was counted many times. The CDR3: CASSLNQEEKLFF. DNA for the CDR3: TGTGCCAGCAGTTTAAACCAGGAGGAAAAACTGTTTTTT. The J gene is TRBJ1-4, the V gene TRBV28; D uncertain. From germline, CDR1 is MDHEN and CDR2 SYDVKM. Trimming cost V 2 bases and J 8 bases, with 9 bases left between them. The CDR3 covers 13 residues.

The chain links TRBV4-3 to TRBJ1-6; D gene unclear. Per germline, CDR1 LGHNA and CDR2 YSLEER. The CDR3 has 17 amino acids. Trimming shortened V by 0 bases and J by 9 bases, and 18 bases separated the two germline ends. The CDR3 is CASSQDSRGFRGSPLHF. The DNA for the CDR3 is TGCGCCAGCAGCCAAGATTCGCGCGGGTTTCGTGGTTCACCCCTCCACTTT.

This clonotype was counted many times. The chain recombines TRBV28 with TRBJ2-7; 10 nucleotides match TRBD1. V lost 6 bases, J lost 4 bases, and 6 bases stayed unmatched. Germline V gene lookup returns CDR1 MDHEN and CDR2 SYDVKM. This CDR3 has 14 residues. The CDR3, as DNA: TGTGCCAGCAGGGAGGGACAGGGGTATTACGAGCAGTACTTC. Translating gives CASREGQGYYEQYF.

The gene calls are TRBV7-9 and TRBJ1-2; unclear D gene. The CDR3 sequence is 14 residues long. Trimming removed 2 bases from V and 5 bases from J, with 12 bases in between. Germline CDR1 is SEHNR and CDR2 is FQNEAQ (reference sequence). Written as DNA, the CDR3 is TGTGCCAGCAGCTTAAAAGAAGGACTGTATGGCTACACCTTC. Its protein is CASSLKEGLYGYTF.

This clonotype was picked up many times. J is TRBJ2-3 and V is TRBV11-2; 11 bases fit TRBD2. Germline CDR1 is SGHAT and CDR2 is FQNNGV. Germline trimming cut 6 bases from V and 0 bases from J; bases unmatched to any gene: 11. The CDR3 sequence is 18 residues long. Written as DNA, the CDR3 is TGTGCCAGCAGGCAGCCGGGACTAGCGGCTCCTAGCACAGATACGCAGTATTTT. Protein: CASRQPGLAAPSTDTQYF.

As to this clonotype: A read error is possible here, since a much larger clone lies one base away. The chain employs TRBV20-1 and TRBJ2-3; TRBD1 matches 8 bases. The CDR3 extends over 16 amino acids. V gave up 5 bases and J gave up 8 bases; unmatched junction bases: 18. Looked up from germline, CDR1 is DFQATT and CDR2 is SNEGSKA (reference sequence). The CDR3 is CSAVGQGAFLGGTQYF. The CDR3, as DNA: TGCAGTGCTGTTGGCCAGGGGGCGTTTTTAGGAGGTACGCAGTATTTT.

This clonotype was counted a few times. V usage is TRBV5-1 and J usage is TRBJ2-1, with TRBD2 matching 11 bases. Germline trimming cut 6 bases from V and 8 bases from J; bases unmatched to any gene: 10. Germline CDR1 reads SGHRS; CDR2 reads YFSETQ. This CDR3 contains 15 residues. The CDR3 region has the DNA TGCGCCAGCACCGAAATAGCGGGAGGGCCCCATGAGCAGTTCTTC. Residues: CASTEIAGGPHEQFF.

For this clonotype: A much larger clone sits a single nucleotide away, making a read error possible. V and J are TRBV11-3 and TRBJ1-3; D is undetermined. The germline V gene has CDR1 SGHNT and CDR2 YENEEA. The CDR3 is 14 amino acids. Trimming shortened V by 2 bases and J by 0 bases, and 5 bases separated the two germline ends. The CDR3 bases are TGTGCCAGCAGCTTAAAGCGCTCTGGAAACACCATATATTTT. Its protein is CASSLKRSGNTIYF.

This chain connects TRBV3-1 to TRBJ2-7; TRBD1 aligns across 8 bases. The CDR3 has 15 residues. The V segment lost 4 bases and the J segment 3 bases; nucleotides outside the gene matches: 8. CDR1 LGHDT and CDR2 YNNKEL come from the germline V gene (reference sequence). Here the CDR3 DNA reads TGTGCCAGCAGCCTTAACTTCGGGACAGGCTACGAGCAGTACTTC. Residues: CASSLNFGTGYEQYF.

This clonotype showed up just a few times. V and J are TRBV7-3 and TRBJ2-3, with TRBD2 identical over 7 bases. Germline V CDR1 and CDR2: SGHTA, FQGTGA. This CDR3 region has 16 residues. After removal of 5 bases from V and 4 bases from J, the junction contained 12 bases not matched to a gene. The CDR3 nucleotides read TGTGCCAGCAGCGATTCTTGGGCGGGAGAGGCAGATACGCAGTATTTT. Protein product: CASSDSWAGEADTQYF.